This entry features one T cell receptor beta chain sequence. Its antigen is not identified. The data were obtained in a study of cytomegalovirus exposure and HLA in healthy donors. The study's findings and limits: One variant, a missense change in DCLRE1C, was linked in a later analysis to TCR beta V- and J-gene trimming. Earlier analysis found most TCR beta V segments productive about 87% or about 30% of the time.

The V and J ends lost 6 bases and 0 bases respectively, with 14 bases between them. Germline-derived CDR1 and CDR2 are KGHSH and LQKENI. CDR3 length: 15 amino acids. The PCR was carried out with 60 Vbeta primers and 13 Jbeta primers. Only in-frame clones appear in the TCRdb table, and some are missing; sequencing was by immunoSEQ multiplex PCR. The profile shows roughly 160,000 clones, roughly 77% of them singletons. This chain links TRBV18 with TRBJ1-1, with unresolved D. This receptor was obtained from a man aged 30-40 years in good health and CMV-seropositive. The material sequenced was PBMCs. In nucleotides, the CDR3 is TGTGCCAGCTCCTATACCGGGAATATGAACACTGAAGCTTTCTTT. Protein sequence: CASSYTGNMNTEAFF. The whole variable domain, filled in from reference TRBV18 and TRBJ1-1, reads NAGVMQNPRHLVRRRGQEARLRCSPMKGHSHVYWYRQLPEEGLKFMVYLQKENIIDESGMPKERFSAEFPKEGPSILRIQQVVRGDSAAYFCASSYTGNMNTEAFFGQGTRLTVV.